Following are 9 T cell receptor beta chains from one sample sequenced in a study of T-cell memory formation after mild COVID-19. Using its own MiXCR run on the 5' RACE reads, TCRdb lists one record per CDR3 protein. The sample lists about 340,000 distinct CDR3 sequences; around a fifth were seen once. The source material was PBMCs or a T cell subset sorted from them (not recorded which). The receptors originated from a man aged 18 to 29 who had mild COVID-19 (a few samples of this study predate the infection). Cell type and time point are not known.

This clonotype was picked up a small number of times. V and J are TRBV7-2 and TRBJ2-3; D is perhaps TRBD1 (6 bases). Per the germline V gene, CDR1 is SGHTA and CDR2 is FQGNSA. This CDR3 spans 16 amino acids. Deletions cut 5 bases from V and 2 bases from J, with 17 bases between. The CDR3 here is CASSLDRGGYTDTQYF. Here the CDR3 DNA reads TGTGCCAGCAGCCTTGACCGAGGGGGTTACACAGATACGCAGTATTTT.

The rearrangement uses TRBV7-9 and TRBJ2-3; D is possibly TRBD1 or TRBD2 (7 bases each). The CDR3 has 16 amino acids. Trimming took off 5 bases at V and 4 bases at J, with 19 bases between the two ends. Germline CDR1 reads SEHNR; CDR2 reads FQNEAQ (reference sequence). The CDR3 DNA reads TGTGCCAGCAGCCCCCCAGGGGGGGTTTCGGCAGATACGCAGTATTTT. Protein product: CASSPPGGVSADTQYF.

In this sample, this clonotype turned up many times. The genes are TRBV4-1 and TRBJ1-1; D perhaps matches TRBD1 (5 bases). The CDR3 has 13 residues. Germline-derived CDR1 and CDR2 are MGHRA and YSYEKL. V was clipped by 4 bases and J by 0 bases, with 6 bases between them. The CDR3 is CASSRGMNTEAFF. CDR3 DNA: TGCGCCAGCAGCCGGGGGATGAACACTGAAGCTTTCTTT.

This clonotype was seen at least ten times. V usage is TRBV7-2 and J usage is TRBJ2-1; 7 bases are a match to TRBD2. V trimming: 2 bases; J trimming: 0 bases; junction bases outside the gene matches: 7. The CDR3 has 17 residues. Germline loops: CDR1 SGHTA, CDR2 FQGNSA. The CDR3 DNA reads TGTGCCAGCAGCTTAAGCTTCGGGGGGTTCTCCTACAATGAGCAGTTCTTC. It codes for CASSLSFGGFSYNEQFF.

This clonotype was counted a few times. The rearrangement uses TRBV29-1 and TRBJ2-5, with D maybe TRBD2 (5 bases). The CDR3 loop spans 13 amino acids. Trimming stripped 1 base from V and 0 bases from J, with 6 bases between. Germline loops: CDR1 SQVTM, CDR2 ANQGSEA. The CDR3 reads CSVEAGDQETQYF. CDR3 sequence (DNA): TGCAGCGTTGAAGCCGGGGACCAAGAGACCCAGTACTTC.

For the CDR3, the DNA is TGCGCCAGCAGCTTGGTACCAGCGGGGAAGGGAGATACGCAGTATTTT. Residues: CASSLVPAGKGDTQYF. V gene TRBV5-1 combines with J gene TRBJ2-3; 7 positions match TRBD2. The length of the CDR3 is 16 residues. Trimming cost V 0 bases and J 5 bases; bases outside gene matches: 9. Per germline, CDR1 SGHRS and CDR2 YFSETQ. Supplemented by reference TRBV5-1 and TRBJ2-3, the full variable domain reads KAGVTQTPRYLIKTRGQQVTLSCSPISGHRSVSWYQQTPGQGLQFLFEYFSETQRNKGNFPGRFSGRQFSNSRSEMNVSTLELGDSALYLCASSLVPAGKGDTQYFGPGTRLTVL.

This clonotype came up many times. The chain joins TRBV4-1 to TRBJ1-5; the D is unclear. Germline V gene lookup returns CDR1 MGHRA and CDR2 YSYEKL. V dropped 1 base and J dropped 5 bases, with 18 bases sitting between them. The CDR3 is 17 amino acids. The CDR3 protein is CASSQAGWPVKDQPQHF. The CDR3 nucleotides are TGCGCCAGCAGCCAAGCGGGTTGGCCAGTAAAAGATCAGCCCCAGCATTTT.

The gene calls are TRBV9 and TRBJ2-2; D tentatively fits TRBD1 or TRBD2 (6 bases each). Trimming cost V 6 bases and J 8 bases, with 14 bases left between them. CDR3 length equals 13 residues. Germline CDR1 and CDR2: SGDLS and YYNGEE. CDR3 sequence (DNA): TGTGCCAGCACGCTCGGGGGCTCGGGGGAGCTGTTTTTT. As protein: CASTLGGSGELFF.

This clonotype was counted between two and nine times. The chain is built from TRBV15 and TRBJ1-5; possible D gene TRBD1, 6 bases. The CDR3 is 15 residues long. CDR1 and CDR2 (germline): LNHNV, YYDKDF (reference sequence). Trimming cost V 6 bases and J 5 bases, with 17 bases left between them. CDR3 bases: TGTGCCACCAGTGACCGGGGGCGACCGGATCAGCCCCAGCATTTT. It yields the protein CATSDRGRPDQPQHF. The whole variable domain, remainder taken from reference TRBV15 and TRBJ1-5, is DAMVIQNPRYQVTQFGKPVTLSCSQTLNHNVMYWYQQKSSQAPKLLFHYYDKDFNNEADTPDNFQSRRPNTSFCFLDIRSPGLGDTAMYLCATSDRGRPDQPQHFGDGTRLSIL.